In its sample, the clone carrying this T cell receptor (beta chain) was seen many times. These data come from a study of T cells in Graves' hyperthyroidism and ophthalmopathy. RNA transcripts were the template for amplifying TCR beta CDR3 regions. The TCR CDR3 was amplified in a first-round RT-PCR using the HTBI primer set. One entry per CDR3 protein results from TCRdb running MiXCR on the multiplex PCR reads. The repertoire includes over 250,000 distinct CDR3 sequences, around 22% of them detected once, and around 64% sits in the top ten. Germline V CDR1 and CDR2: SGHVS, FQNEAQ. Trimming at V came to 1 base and at J to 7 bases, leaving 4 bases not matched to a gene. This CDR3 has 15 amino acids.

The TCR was taken from a man aged 25 to 45 with Graves' ophthalmopathy. The sample was blood. The chain uses TRBV7-8 and TRBJ2-4; 10 bases align to TRBD2. CDR3 in DNA: TGTGCCAGCAGCTTAGGAGCGGGAGGGTGGAACATTCAGTACTTC. Translating it yields CASSLGAGGWNIQYF.